This paragraph covers one T cell receptor beta chain sequence. This clonotype was seen only a few times. Its antigen remains unidentified. No base quality information exists; no much larger clone differs at one position. These data belong to a study of T cells in Graves' hyperthyroidism and ophthalmopathy (dated by TCRdb to between 2019 and 2020). In terms of the full investigation: Peripheral blood samples were taken at initial diagnosis, before any treatment was given. To identify TCR V-J signatures that set the groups apart, the researchers used a discovery cohort of about a hundred patients, made up of 40 to 45 with Graves' ophthalmopathy and about 55 with stable Graves' hyperthyroidism. According to the paper, TCR Vbeta CDR3 sequencing was carried out on 135 peripheral blood samples, which came from under 50 ophthalmopathy, under 80 hyperthyroidism and approximately 17 progressor patients. The study also compared thyroid tissue and blood T-cell repertoires from several Graves' hyperthyroidism patients. The 100 or so discovery patients were divided at random into training and test sets in a 7:3 ratio. Whether ophthalmopathy could be predicted prospectively was tested in an independent validation cohort made up of approximately 19 hyperthyroidism patients plus 17 patients who later progressed to ophthalmopathy. Once sampling was done, hyperthyroidism patients were given methimazole at a starting dose of 30 mg daily, whereas ophthalmopathy patients were given high-dose intravenous methylprednisolone. What the research found in general, with its limitations: Blood samples also contained most of the expanded thyroid clonotypes (frequency above 0.001), which suggests that blood repertoires may reflect thyroid immune responses. In validation, the model predicted progression to ophthalmopathy with roughly 70% sensitivity and approximately 72% specificity, a median of around 6.6 months before onset. Sample size was not statistically predetermined, and blinding of investigators to group allocation was not performed. Ophthalmopathy was separated from stable hyperthyroidism by a 13 V-J signature model, with 85% to 90% sensitivity and approximately 84% specificity obtained in cross-validation and 80%/75% obtained in testing.

Measured from the cysteine to the phenylalanine, the CDR3 is 15 residues long. Of all the DNA, just the CDR3 is kept, 45 bases in frame from base 1. V gives up 6 bases and J gives up 1 base, and the segment between their germline ends measures 13 bases. CDR1 and CDR2 (SNHLY, FYNNEI) derive from the germline V gene. Ophthalmopathy patients had moderately to severely active disease, Clinical Activity Score of at least 3, NOSPECS grade of at least 4, and duration under 3 months. Any patient with an uncontrolled infection, another autoimmune disease, pregnancy or lactation was excluded. Clinical symptoms, serum thyroxine and TRAb, thyroid ultrasound, and orbital computed tomography formed the basis for the diagnoses. Ficoll-Paque density gradient centrifugation was used to isolate PBMCs from about 10 ml of fresh peripheral blood. Total RNA was extracted using Trizol reagent, and RNA quality was assessed on an Agilent 2100 Bioanalyzer.

The TCR beta CDR3 regions were amplified from RNA transcripts. A first-round RT-PCR of the TCR CDR3 used the HTBI primer set with the Qiagen OneStep RT-PCR kit. A second multiplex PCR round built the libraries, followed by size selection and purification. Sequencing of the libraries was done on an Illumina HiSeq2000 using paired-end 100 bp reads. The authors' pipeline ran thus. SOAPnuke was used to process the raw data, with reads discarded if the reads contained adapters or uncalled bases, had a mean Phred below 15, or lacked an exact constant-primer or identifier match. COPE v1.2.5 was used to merge high-quality paired reads, and clonotypes were defined as unique nucleotide sequences. Clonotypes were aligned to IMGT TRBV, TRBD and TRBJ reference segments using MiTCR v1.1. Only V-J combinations with frequency above 0.0001, covering about 99% of repertoires, were analysed. The TCS score was defined as the ratio of F50 (clonal expansion) to E x V (chaos), calculated using BLOSUM62-based TCRdist between CDR3 peptides within each V-J. Welch's t-statistics and random forest reduced just over 500 V-J features to roughly 13, which were used in a naive Bayes classifier (R e1071). TCRdb reworked the public reads: Q25 trimming with fastp, MiXCR clone assembly, productive beta chains retained. Under each unique CDR3 protein, matching rows form one entry showing the most common genes and DNA. These V and J calls derive from TCRdb rather than the authors' analysis. The sample table shows over 450,000 distinct CDR3 sequences, and roughly 17% are seen once. The ten largest clones capture 17% of the sample.

The clonotype comes from a woman aged 18-35 years with Graves' ophthalmopathy. The chain is made from TRBV2 and TRBJ1-5; TRBD1 is perhaps the D gene, given 6 matching bases. The source material was blood. The CDR3 has the sequence CASRKGGQSNQPQHF. The nucleotide sequence reads as follows: TGTGCCAGCAGAAAAGGGGGGCAGAGCAATCAGCCCCAGCATTTT.